Presented here are 20 T cell receptor beta chains from one specimen sequenced in a study of glioma-infiltrating T cells after dendritic cell vaccination. Data came from immunoSEQ multiplex PCR; TCRdb stores just in-frame clones and leaves some out. The repertoire has roughly 80,000 clones, about 90% of them found once; the top ten carry approximately 3%. Sequencing used blood, obtained before dendritic cell vaccination. Source of these receptors: a human donor with glioblastoma.

This chain connects TRBV7-9 to TRBJ2-2; TRBD1 matches at 7 bases. V was pared by 4 bases and J by 2 bases, with 4 bases of the junction left unmatched. Germline CDR1 reads SEHNR; CDR2 reads FQNEAQ (reference sequence). The CDR3 is 15 amino acids. CDR3 sequence (DNA): TGTGCCAGCAGCTCCCGACAGGGAAACACCGGGGAGCTGTTTTTT. It is translated as CASSSRQGNTGELFF.

The V call is TRBV7-9, the J call TRBJ1-5; D gene unclear. Trimming shortened V by 10 bases and J by 2 bases, and 18 bases separated the two germline ends. Germline V gives CDR1 SEHNR, CDR2 FQNEAQ (reference sequence). This CDR3 contains 15 residues. DNA of the CDR3: TGTGCCACCCCTGGGAGCAGGATAGGCAATCAGCCCCAGCATTTT. Protein: CATPGSRIGNQPQHF.

The rearrangement links TRBV9 to TRBJ2-3; TRBD2 agrees at 12 bases. Germline CDR1 is SGDLS and CDR2 is YYNGEE. This CDR3 region has 18 residues. V shed 0 bases and J 4 bases; nucleotides not matched to a gene: 9. The CDR3 spells CASSVGARTSGISDTQYF. CDR3 nucleotides: TGTGCCAGCAGCGTAGGAGCCCGGACTAGCGGGATTTCAGATACGCAGTATTTT.

The chain combines TRBV5-4 with TRBJ2-1; TRBD2 agrees at 8 bases. The CDR3 contains 15 residues. The germline V gene has CDR1 SGHNT and CDR2 YYREEE (reference sequence). J gave up 6 bases and V 7 bases, and 12 bases lay outside the gene matches. The DNA of the CDR3 is TGTGCCAGCGGGGCCGGGACTAGGGTTCGCAATGAGCAGTTCTTC. It yields the protein CASGAGTRVRNEQFF.

The V gene is TRBV2, the J gene TRBJ2-7; 7 nucleotides line up with TRBD1. The junction had 8 bases not matched to a gene; V was cut back by 3 bases and J by 6 bases. The CDR3 has 14 residues. CDR1 is SNHLY and CDR2 is FYNNEI in the germline V gene. As DNA, the CDR3 is TGTGCCAGCAGTGAGAGGGGGCAGGGTACCGAGCAGTACTTC. Residues: CASSERGQGTEQYF.

A word on this clone: The same CDR3 is also encoded by other DNA sequences in this sample. This chain uses TRBV5-4 with TRBJ2-3, with D unresolved. V was trimmed by 5 bases and J by 0 bases, leaving 7 bases between them. CDR3 length equals 13 residues. Germline lookup yields CDR1 SGHNT and CDR2 YYREEE (reference sequence). The CDR3 DNA reads TGTGCCAGCAGTTCTACTAGCACAGATACGCAGTATTTT. As protein: CASSSTSTDTQYF.

The V and J genes are TRBV19 and TRBJ2-4; 7 nucleotides align to TRBD1. J gave up 5 bases and V 6 bases, and 4 bases lay outside the gene matches. The CDR3 is made up of 13 amino acids. Germline CDR1 is LNHDA and CDR2 is SQIVND (reference sequence). The CDR3 loop reads CASRGTGENIQYF. As DNA, the CDR3 is TGTGCCAGTAGAGGAACAGGGGAAAACATTCAGTACTTC.

This clone showed up just a few times. CDR3: CASNNQGAGTDTQYF. The DNA for the CDR3 is TGTGCCAGCAACAATCAGGGGGCCGGCACAGATACGCAGTATTTT. The chain couples TRBV7-9 to TRBJ2-3, with 8 bases that match TRBD1. V dropped 7 bases and J dropped 1; count of bases not matched to a gene: 7. CDR3 length: 15 amino acids. The V gene's germline CDR1 is SEHNR and CDR2 FQNEAQ (reference sequence). The full variable domain, with the rest looked up from reference TRBV7-9 and TRBJ2-3, is DTGVSQNPRHKITKRGQNVTFRCDPISEHNRLYWYRQTLGQGPEFLTYFQNEAQLEKSRLLSDRFSAERPKGSFSTLEIQRTEQGDSAMYLCASNNQGAGTDTQYFGPGTRLTVL.

This rearrangement joins TRBV13 to TRBJ1-2, with D tentatively TRBD1 (6 bases). Trimming cost V 4 bases and J 3 bases, with 18 bases left between them. The CDR3 is made up of 16 amino acids. The germline V gene has CDR1 PRHDT and CDR2 FYEKMQ (reference sequence). The CDR3 DNA reads as TGTGCCAGCAGCTACTCCCGGCAGGGGTCTGACTATGGCTACACCTTC. This codes for CASSYSRQGSDYGYTF. Complete variable domain (other parts from reference TRBV13 and TRBJ1-2): AAGVIQSPRHLIKEKRETATLKCYPIPRHDTVYWYQQGPGQDPQFLISFYEKMQSDKGSIPDRFSAQQFSDYHSELNMSSLELGDSALYFCASSYSRQGSDYGYTFGSGTRLTVV.

The V call is TRBV19, the J call TRBJ2-5; D may be TRBD2 (6 bases). V was cut by 1 base and J by 4 bases, with 7 bases left in between. The CDR3 is 13 amino acids. Germline CDR1 is LNHDA and CDR2 is SQIVND (reference sequence). CDR3 bases: TGTGCCAGTAGTATAGGGGGGGTAGAGACCCAGTACTTC. This sequence encodes CASSIGGVETQYF. Filled out from reference TRBV19 and TRBJ2-5, the complete variable domain reads DGGITQSPKYLFRKEGQNVTLSCEQNLNHDAMYWYRQDPGQGLRLIYYSQIVNDFQKGDIAEGYSVSREKKESFPLTVTSAQKNPTAFYLCASSIGGVETQYFGPGTRLLVL.

This chain uses TRBV10-3 with TRBJ2-3; TRBD2 might be the D (6 bases). V dropped 4 bases and J dropped 5 bases, with 19 bases sitting between them. Looked up from germline, CDR1 is ENHRY and CDR2 is SYGVKD. This CDR3 comprises 16 residues. CDR3 nucleotides: TGTGCCATCAGTGCCTATGGGGGGACGAACAGAGATACGCAGTATTTT. It yields the protein CAISAYGGTNRDTQYF.

CDR3 sequence (DNA): TGTGCCTGGAGTTTCCGTCAGGGGGCCGGCTACACCTTC. Protein sequence: CAWSFRQGAGYTF. V usage is TRBV30 and J usage is TRBJ1-2; 8 bases agree with TRBD1. The germline V gene encodes CDR1 GTSNPN and CDR2 SVGIG (reference sequence). V was pared by 2 bases and J by 8 bases, with 7 bases of the junction left unmatched. The CDR3 has 13 residues.

The chain combines TRBV19 with TRBJ1-3; D is uncertain. Trimming removed 3 bases at V and 7 bases at J, with 7 bases between. CDR3 length: 12 amino acids. Germline V lookup: CDR1 LNHDA, CDR2 SQIVND (reference sequence). Here the CDR3 reads CASSIGENTIYF. The CDR3 DNA reads TGTGCCAGTAGTATCGGGGAGAACACCATATATTTT.

This rearrangement joins TRBV25-1 to TRBJ1-1; D is unclear. CDR3 length: 13 amino acids. Germline V gene data show CDR1 as MGHDK and CDR2 as SYGVNS. V was shortened by 2 bases and J by 3 bases, with 7 bases between the two germline ends. CDR3 sequence (DNA): TGTGCCAGCAGTGAACCGGGATACACTGAAGCTTTCTTT. Translating it yields CASSEPGYTEAFF.

The gene calls are TRBV12-5 and TRBJ2-1, with D unclear. Per germline, CDR1 LGHNT and CDR2 FRNRAP. The V end was cut by 3 bases, the J end by 6 bases, with 15 bases between. This CDR3 has 15 amino acids. CDR3 bases: TGTGCTAGTGGTTTATCCCTAGACTCACCCAATGAGCAGTTCTTC. Amino acids: CASGLSLDSPNEQFF.

The chain is built from TRBV5-1 and TRBJ2-7, with no clear D. Germline assignment: CDR1 SGHRS and CDR2 YFSETQ. V lost 1 base and J 0 bases, leaving 5 bases between the germline ends. This CDR3 is built from 13 residues. The CDR3 here is CASSLTASYEQYF. In DNA, the CDR3 is TGCGCCAGCAGCTTGACTGCCTCCTACGAGCAGTACTTC. The whole variable domain, filled in from reference TRBV5-1 and TRBJ2-7, reads KAGVTQTPRYLIKTRGQQVTLSCSPISGHRSVSWYQQTPGQGLQFLFEYFSETQRNKGNFPGRFSGRQFSNSRSEMNVSTLELGDSALYLCASSLTASYEQYFGPGTRLTVT.

This rearrangement joins TRBV5-8 to TRBJ1-1; a weak D match, TRBD1 (6 bases). Germline V CDR1 and CDR2: SGHTS, YDEGEE. The CDR3 has 15 residues. V shed 0 bases and J shed 7 bases, with 16 bases lying between them. The CDR3 protein is CASSLVIQGNGEAFF. The CDR3 nucleotides read TGTGCCAGCAGCTTGGTTATACAGGGCAATGGTGAAGCTTTCTTT.

This clone has just a few counts. The chain carries TRBV11-2 and TRBJ2-7; possible D gene TRBD1, 6 bases. V gave up 5 bases and J gave up 4 bases, with 12 bases separating them. CDR1 is SGHAT, CDR2 FQNNGV, per germline. This CDR3 contains 13 residues. The CDR3 reads CASSGYQGYEQYF. CDR3 bases: TGTGCCAGCAGCGGCTACCAGGGGTACGAGCAGTACTTC.

The chain recombines TRBV19 with TRBJ2-1, with 8 bases fitting TRBD2. The V segment lost 5 bases and the J segment 6 bases; nucleotides outside the gene matches: 3. The CDR3 spans 13 residues. Per germline, CDR1 LNHDA and CDR2 SQIVND (reference sequence). This CDR3 reads CASSLGTSNEQFF. As DNA, the CDR3 is TGTGCCAGTAGTCTCGGGACTAGCAATGAGCAGTTCTTC.

This rearrangement joins TRBV7-9 to TRBJ2-7; TRBD2 aligns across 14 bases. The CDR3 sequence is 18 residues long. The J segment lost 2 bases and the V segment lost 5 bases, leaving 11 bases of the junction unmatched. Germline assignment: CDR1 SEHNR and CDR2 FQNEAQ (reference sequence). The CDR3, as DNA: TGTGCCAGCAGCCTGACTAGCGGGAGGGCTGTCGGGGCCTACGAGCAGTACTTC. Amino acids: CASSLTSGRAVGAYEQYF.